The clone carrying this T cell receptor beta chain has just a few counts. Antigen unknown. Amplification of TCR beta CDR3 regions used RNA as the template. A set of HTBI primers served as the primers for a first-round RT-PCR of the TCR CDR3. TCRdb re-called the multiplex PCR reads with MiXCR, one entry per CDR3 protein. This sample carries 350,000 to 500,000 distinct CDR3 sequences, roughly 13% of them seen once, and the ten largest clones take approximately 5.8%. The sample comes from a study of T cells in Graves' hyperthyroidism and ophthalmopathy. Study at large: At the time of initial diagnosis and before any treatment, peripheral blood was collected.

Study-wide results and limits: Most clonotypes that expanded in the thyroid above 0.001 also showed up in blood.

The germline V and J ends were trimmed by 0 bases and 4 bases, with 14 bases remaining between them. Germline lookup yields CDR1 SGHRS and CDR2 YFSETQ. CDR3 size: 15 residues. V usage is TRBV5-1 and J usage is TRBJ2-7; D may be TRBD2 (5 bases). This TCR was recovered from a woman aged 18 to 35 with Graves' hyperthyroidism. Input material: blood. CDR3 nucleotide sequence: TGCGCCAGCAGCTTGGTTGGGAGCAGCGATTACGAGCAGTACTTC. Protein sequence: CASSLVGSSDYEQYF.